The 15 T cell receptor beta chains presented below share a single source sample, sequenced in a study of blood T cells in healthy people across ages (dated by TCRdb to the mid-2010s). Libraries were constructed by 5' RACE. The data were produced on an Illumina HiSeq 2500. A second roughly 6 to 12 cycle PCR used a sample-barcoded 5' primer and a J-beta primer mix. TCRdb ran its own pipeline on the public reads, namely fastp trimming at Q25 and MiXCR clone calling, and kept in-frame beta chains. Rows are unified per CDR3 protein, each entry keeping the most common DNA and genes. This sample comprises 760,000 or so distinct CDR3 sequences, 25% of them detected only once. The ten largest clones capture under 10% of the sample. These same records also appear under a second study, on T cells of mothers and their children.

Material for sequencing was blood. The receptors shown here come from a boy younger than 18 in good health.

This clonotype was seen a few times. CDR3 amino acids: CASSHEANEKLFF. CDR3 DNA: TGTGCCAGCAGCCACGAGGCTAATGAAAAACTGTTTTTT. V is TRBV6-5 and J is TRBJ1-4; D is ambiguous. Germline loops: CDR1 MNHEY, CDR2 SVGAGI. The CDR3 length is 13 residues. V lost 6 bases and J 3 bases, leaving 8 bases between the germline ends.

The rearrangement joins TRBV9 to TRBJ2-3; 12 bases fit TRBD1. Germline CDR1 SGDLS, CDR2 YYNGEE. This CDR3 spans 16 amino acids. The V segment lost 4 bases and the J segment 5 bases; nucleotides outside the gene matches: 8. The CDR3 sequence is CASSLNRDRGLDTQYF. Here the CDR3 DNA reads TGTGCCAGCAGCCTCAACCGGGACAGGGGGCTAGATACGCAGTATTTT.

There are a few counts of this clonotype. The junction departs from germline at one end; a sequencing error may be responsible. This chain links TRBV4-1 with TRBJ2-2, with D unclear. This CDR3 spans 14 amino acids. Germline V CDR1 and CDR2: MGHRA, YSYEKL. The CDR3 nucleotides are TGCGCCAGCACCCAACTAACCCGTACCGGGGAGCTGTTTTTT. Its protein product is CASTQLTRTGELFF.

V and J are TRBV7-8 and TRBJ2-5, with D perhaps TRBD2 (5 bases). The closer fit of TRBJ2-7 to the DNA end suggests the J call may be wrong. This CDR3 region has 13 residues. Germline CDR1 reads SGHVS; CDR2 reads FQNEAQ. The CDR3 coding sequence is TGTGCCAGCAGACCGGGATTCTCCTACGAGCAGTACTTC. Its translation: CASRPGFSYEQYF.

This clonotype was recorded many times. V is TRBV20-1 and J is TRBJ2-5; TRBD2 aligns across 9 bases. In germline, CDR1 is DFQATT, CDR2 SNEGSKA (reference sequence). This CDR3 region has 14 residues. V was clipped by 2 bases and J by 1 base; unmatched bases: 2. CDR3: CSARPGLAQETQYF. Written as DNA, the CDR3 is TGCAGTGCTAGACCGGGACTAGCCCAAGAGACCCAGTACTTC.

The rearrangement uses TRBV6-6 and TRBJ2-5, with D unclear. The germline V gene encodes CDR1 MNHNY and CDR2 SVGAGI (reference sequence). V dropped 6 bases and J dropped 13 bases, with 9 bases sitting between them. This CDR3 has 9 amino acids. DNA of the CDR3: TGTGCCAGCAGGGAGCCCTGGTACTTC. Translated, it gives CASREPWYF.

This chain uses TRBV27 with TRBJ2-7; weak D call: TRBD2 (5 bases). Germline V gene sequence: CDR1 MNHEY, CDR2 SMNVEV (reference sequence). Trimming left V 7 bases short and J 1 base short, with 11 bases between. The CDR3 contains 13 residues. The CDR3 DNA is TGTGCCAGCATTCTGCGGGTGTCCTACGAGCAGTACTTC. Translated: CASILRVSYEQYF.

The table lists this clonotype with a few counts. The V call is TRBV13, the J call TRBJ2-5; 10 nucleotides line up with TRBD2. With 6 bases clipped from V and 0 bases from J, the junction kept 10 bases outside the gene matches. Germline CDR1 and CDR2: PRHDT and FYEKMQ (reference sequence). The length of the CDR3 is 17 residues. The CDR3: CASRPRPGLADQETQYF. Written as DNA, the CDR3 is TGTGCCAGCAGACCCCGGCCCGGACTAGCGGACCAAGAGACCCAGTACTTC.

The chain is built from TRBV24-1 and TRBJ2-3; the D is unclear. This CDR3 region has 13 residues. V shed 6 bases and J shed 2 bases, with 8 bases lying between them. The germline gives CDR1 KGHDR, CDR2 SFDVKD. CDR3 nucleotides: TGTGCCACCAGTTCCACCGACACAGATACGCAGTATTTT. Translated: CATSSTDTDTQYF.

The chain combines TRBV11-2 with TRBJ2-7, with D possibly TRBD1 on 6 matching bases. The CDR3 covers 15 residues. The germline V and J ends were trimmed by 0 bases and 2 bases, with 11 bases remaining between them. Germline V gene data show CDR1 as SGHAT and CDR2 as FQNNGV. The CDR3 sequence is CASSLDDRLAYEQYF. DNA for the CDR3: TGTGCCAGCAGCTTAGACGACAGGCTAGCCTACGAGCAGTACTTC.

The V gene is TRBV5-1, the J gene TRBJ1-2, with D perhaps TRBD1 (6 bases). The germline V gene has CDR1 SGHRS and CDR2 YFSETQ. CDR3 size: 15 residues. V lost 1 base and J lost 6, with 16 bases in between. In DNA, the CDR3 is TGCGCCAGCAGCTTGCAAACAGGGTCAACGGATGGCTACACCTTC. Protein product: CASSLQTGSTDGYTF.

V gene TRBV20-1 combines with J gene TRBJ2-2, with D perhaps TRBD1 or TRBD2 (5 bases each). This CDR3 spans 16 amino acids. CDR1 is DFQATT, CDR2 SNEGSKA, per germline (reference sequence). V dropped 0 bases and J dropped 0 bases, with 11 bases sitting between them. CDR3 residues: CSARDPWGPNTGELFF. For the CDR3, the DNA is TGCAGTGCTAGAGATCCGTGGGGACCGAACACCGGGGAGCTGTTTTTT.

This clonotype came up a few times. The V call is TRBV12-3 or TRBV12-4, the J call TRBJ2-5; maybe TRBD2 (6 bases). The DNA end favors TRBJ2-1, so the J call may be wrong. There are 16 residues in the CDR3. The CDR3: CASSHSFGLSPDEQFF. In nucleotides, the CDR3 is TGTGCCAGCAGTCATTCTTTTGGACTATCACCCGATGAGCAGTTCTTC.

V usage is TRBV29-1 and J usage is TRBJ2-2, with TRBD1 identical over 8 bases. Losses at the gene ends were 4 bases for V and 5 bases for J; bases not matched to a gene: 9. The CDR3 runs to 15 residues. Germline CDR1 is SQVTM and CDR2 is ANQGSEA. The CDR3 here is CSVVDRQGATGELFF. The CDR3 DNA is TGCAGCGTTGTAGATCGCCAGGGGGCAACCGGGGAGCTGTTTTTT.

The J gene is TRBJ1-1, the V gene TRBV6-1; no firm D call. The CDR3 consists of 12 residues. V was cut by 6 bases and J by 5 bases, with 10 bases left in between. Germline V gene lookup returns CDR1 MNHNS and CDR2 SASEGT. The CDR3, as DNA: TGTGCCAGCAGCGTAAGTTGGACTGAAGCTTTCTTT. Amino acid sequence: CASSVSWTEAFF.